The present T cell receptor beta chain was sequenced within a study of shared clonotypes between healthy human individuals. Study results and limitations: Even with large depth, rarefaction showed that sorted-subset sequencing was incomplete.

Every subset had its genomic DNA shared out evenly among several immunoSEQ plates. The data were produced by immunoSEQ multiplex PCR, yet TCRdb's version contains in-frame clones alone and is incomplete. The repertoire consists of 550,000 to 850,000 clones, with around two thirds occurring once and the leading ten covering roughly 1.7%. After removal of 3 bases from V and 3 bases from J, the junction contained 2 bases not matched to a gene. This CDR3 comprises 13 residues. The germline V gene has CDR1 SGHRS and CDR2 YFSETQ. Concerning this clone: Its target is not known.

This sequence joins TRBV5-1 and TRBJ2-7; 8 bases are shared with TRBD1. The sequence was collected from a woman aged 30 to 39 in good health. The sample consisted of memory CD4+ T cells sorted from blood. Noted subset: CD45RA-negative fraction. CDR3: CASSWDRLYEQYF. The CDR3 DNA sequence: TGCGCCAGCAGCTGGGACAGGCTCTACGAGCAGTACTTC. The whole variable domain, filled in from reference TRBV5-1 and TRBJ2-7, reads KAGVTQTPRYLIKTRGQQVTLSCSPISGHRSVSWYQQTPGQGLQFLFEYFSETQRNKGNFPGRFSGRQFSNSRSEMNVSTLELGDSALYLCASSWDRLYEQYFGPGTRLTVT.